The following is a TCR beta chain sequence with its context. The antigen it binds to is not known. No base quality values were provided; no much bigger clone lies one nucleotide off. This record belongs to a study of shared clonotypes between healthy human individuals (dated by TCRdb to about 2020). General notes on the study: The cohort comprised a couple of women and three men aged 18 to 49 years. For each donor, three plates each were used for CD4 naive and CD4 memory, two plates were used for CD8 naive, and one plate was used for CD8 memory. Libraries were prepared and TCR repertoires were sequenced by different laboratories using diverse techniques, in order to increase sequencing depth and limit assay-specific biases. Per donor, leukapheresis produced somewhere between about 0.85 and 8.9 billion PBMCs. To estimate repertoire size and how much clonotype sharing occurs between individuals, the study deeply sequenced the blood TCR repertoires of about five healthy adults.

Using the deep immunoSEQ assay, multiplex PCR amplified TCR CDR3 regions from genomic DNA. Genomic DNA extracted from each cell subset was distributed evenly over all wells of several immunoSEQ 96-well plates, and each plate served as one replicate. For sorted subsets, roughly 200 ng of genomic DNA, equivalent to around 29,000 T cell genomes, went into each replicate PCR. Purified libraries were quantified with a Qubit 3.0 fluorometer, sized on a Bioanalyzer 2100, and re-quantified with the KAPA Library Quantification kit. Each immunoSEQ 96-well plate was sequenced on its own single-read 150-cycle Illumina NextSeq 550 flow cell. The original methods were these. Because the immunoSEQ output included only junctional sequences and no quality scores, the filtering could not be the same as the filtering used for full-length reads. To assign V/J genes and CDR3, sequences were annotated using PyIR, a Python wrapper for IgBLAST v1.9, with IMGT germline references. Any read was removed if the V/J assignment was weak (E-value above 1e-6), the CDR3 was missing, or the read contained stop codons, out-of-frame junctions, or ambiguous translated residues. V3J clonotypes were defined as sequences sharing an identical inferred V gene, J gene, and CDR3 amino acid sequence. The percentage overlap between two repertoires was calculated by dividing the number of shared unique clonotypes by the size of the smaller repertoire. Richness of each repertoire was evaluated using RTK rarefaction, the Chao1 estimator, and Recon v2.1 estimates of unobserved clonotypes. Generation probabilities for all TCRbeta clonotypes obtained by the gDNA method from a handful of donors were computed using OLGA. TCRdb provides this immuneACCESS table in a form limited to in-frame rearrangements. Some clones are lacking; in checked studies, under half of them reflect an unresolved V gene, and why the rest are absent is not known. From that table come the V and J calls and clone size; the DNA was used to work out D and trimming. The sample table records about 2.1 million clones; around 93% of these occur just once. In total, the top ten clones hold approximately 1.6% of the sample.

Deletion took 9 bases off V and 7 bases off J, with a span of 21 bases between the germline ends. According to the germline V gene, CDR1 reads MNHNS and CDR2 reads SASEGT. Counted from cysteine to phenylalanine, this CDR3 has 15 amino acids. Just the 45-base CDR3 DNA is kept, in frame starting at base 1. CD8 naive samples were CD45RO-negative cells positively selected for CCR7, giving a CD45RA+CCR7+ population that excluded TemRA cells. The donors were healthy, HIV-negative adults with no recently reported acute infections or vaccinations. Every donor was a Caucasian adult residing in Nashville, Tennessee, USA. After blood collection by leukapheresis, PBMCs were isolated using Ficoll-Histopaque density gradient centrifugation and then cryopreserved in the vapor phase of liquid nitrogen. Analytical flow cytometry was used to check the purity and quantity of every magnetically sorted T cell population. Genomic DNA was isolated from every sorted fraction and measured by UV absorbance on a Nanodrop 2000c.

Findings and caveats that apply to the study as a whole: The genetic and exposure-history diversity represented was limited by the small number of donors. Rarefaction of sorted-subset datasets indicated incomplete sequencing despite the large sequencing depth. Naive subsets generally had larger estimated clonotype richness than memory subsets did. Clonotypes shared by all four sorted-subset donors showed higher generation probabilities than non-shared clonotypes. Across four donors, about 4.5% of naive CD4, approximately 3.6% of naive CD8, about 2% of memory CD4, and 0.4% to 0.45% of memory CD8 clonotypes were shared. Pairwise subsampling led to the expectation that sequencing depth would affect the degree of clonotype sharing among donors. Sampling was restricted to blood, and TCR repertoires in tissues likely differ from the TCR repertoires found in blood.

Recombination connected TRBV6-1 to TRBJ2-2; TRBD2 is perhaps the D gene, given 6 matching bases. This sequence originates from a man between 18 and 29 years old in good health. Some clones in this sample may be carry-over from other donors' samples. The sample consisted of naive CD8+ T cells from PBMCs. Read against the paper, the sample's cell subset or site label means: CD45RA+CCR7+. The DNA is as follows: TGTGCCAGTACCTTCAACGGGGGAAACGTCGGGGAGCTGTTTTTT. This translates into CASTFNGGNVGELFF.